This TCR beta chain was captured in a study of T cell repertoires in cytomegalovirus infection. About the research overall: Signatures in public TCR beta sequences pointed to both CMV infection and matching HLA type. Study outcomes and limitations: What dominated the ex vivo response were HLA-C-restricted CMV-specific TCR beta clonotypes. Summed frequency of shared TCR beta families picked out CMV carriers who also had the relevant HLA.

This CDR3 is 14 amino acids long. J was trimmed by 5 bases and V by 3 bases; bases with no gene match: 6. CDR1 is SQVTM and CDR2 is ANQGSEA in the germline V gene. TCRdb re-derived calls from the reads in MiXCR, one entry per CDR3 protein. The table records under 150,000 distinct CDR3 sequences, roughly 25% of them present only once. Comment on this clonotype: Its antigen is as yet unknown.

The V gene is TRBV29-1, the J gene TRBJ2-2, with 7 bases matching TRBD1. The clonotype originates from a human donor in good health (CMV status not recorded). Some clones in this sample may be carry-over from other donors' samples. The specimen sequenced was PBMCs, sequenced either directly or after in vitro stimulation (not recorded which). CDR3 coding DNA: TGCAGCGTTGATCAGGCAGGGGGTACCGGGGAGCTGTTTTTT. The encoded protein is CSVDQAGGTGELFF.